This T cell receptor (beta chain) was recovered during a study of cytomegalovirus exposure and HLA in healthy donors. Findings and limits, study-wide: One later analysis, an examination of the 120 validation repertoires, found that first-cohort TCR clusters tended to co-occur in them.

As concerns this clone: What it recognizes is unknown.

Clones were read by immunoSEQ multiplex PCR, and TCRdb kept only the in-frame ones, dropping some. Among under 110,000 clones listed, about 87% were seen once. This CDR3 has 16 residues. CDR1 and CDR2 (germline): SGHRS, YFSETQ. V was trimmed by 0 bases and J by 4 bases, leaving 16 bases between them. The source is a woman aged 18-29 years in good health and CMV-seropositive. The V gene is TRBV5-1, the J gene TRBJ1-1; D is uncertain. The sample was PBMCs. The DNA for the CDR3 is TGCGCCAGCAGCTTGGGTGCCCTCCTCCGCGGCACTGAAGCTTTCTTT. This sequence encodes CASSLGALLRGTEAFF.